This T cell receptor beta chain was obtained from a study of OX40 agonist ivuxolimab in advanced cancers. Overall study: The drug used for patients, ivuxolimab, was an agonistic anti-OX40 (CD134) antibody. Males comprised 70% to 90% of the group, whose mean age was approximately 61 years (range about 20 to 85).

Profiled with immunoSEQ multiplex PCR; TCRdb holds only in-frame clones, not every one. The table has 70,000 to 85,000 clones, nearly 95% seen once. Blood got drawn at baseline, again on cycle 4 day 1, and then on cycle 7 day 1. Study conclusions and caveats: Relative to CD4+ cells, CD8+ T cells on average had more expanded clones.

The CDR3 runs 15 residues. Germline assignment: CDR1 MNHEY and CDR2 SVGAGI. J lost 1 base, V lost 6 bases, and 3 bases had no gene match. Points on this clone: Antigen: not known.

The chain joins TRBV6-5 to TRBJ2-6; TRBD2 matches 7 bases. The TCR originated in an adult with an advanced solid tumor such as melanoma, head and neck, liver or kidney cancer. This specimen was CD4+ or CD8+ T cells sorted from blood, taken in a trial of the OX40 agonist ivuxolimab. CDR3 DNA sequence: TGTGCCAGCAGCCAAGCGGGATCTGGGGCCAACGTCCTGACTTTC. Residues: CASSQAGSGANVLTF.